The rows below give T cell receptor beta chains drawn from one sample of a study of shared clonotypes between healthy human individuals. Generated by immunoSEQ multiplex PCR, the TCRdb table keeps only in-frame clones and is missing some. The table records about 2.4 million clones, roughly 93% of them present only once. Sequenced sample: naive CD4+ T cells from PBMCs. These receptors were obtained from a man between 18 and 29 years old in good health. Some clones in this sample may be carry-over from other donors' samples. The CDR3 runs from the conserved cysteine through the conserved F or W. D genes are given only for firm matches. Size is omitted from some rows. Given values are once, few, many or a class for expanded clones.

cdr3_aa,cdr3_nt,clone_size,v_call,j_call,d_call
CASSLAPLAGAEQFF,TGCGCCAGCAGCTTGGCCCCACTAGCGGGAGCTGAGCAGTTCTTC,once,TRBV5-1,TRBJ2-1,TRBD2
CASSLGAANTGELFF,TGTGCCAGCTCACTCGGGGCAGCGAACACCGGGGAGCTGTTTTTT,NA,TRBV18,TRBJ2-2,NA
CASSLGQAYNEQFF,TGCGCCAGCAGCTTGGGCCAAGCTTACAATGAGCAGTTCTTC,NA,TRBV5-1,TRBJ2-1,NA
CASSRVQGMVGELFF,TGTGCCAGCAGCCGCGTCCAGGGAATGGTCGGGGAGCTGTTTTTT,NA,TRBV7-2,TRBJ2-2,NA
CASITGFPYEQYF,TGTGCCAGCATAACAGGGTTCCCCTACGAGCAGTACTTC,NA,TRBV6-5,TRBJ2-7,NA
CASSSTSRNEQFF,TGTGCCAGCAGCTCCACTAGTAGGAATGAGCAGTTCTTC,NA,TRBV28,TRBJ2-1,NA
CASSVTPGIPDTQYF,TGCGCCAGCAGCGTGACCCCGGGGATCCCAGATACGCAGTATTTT,NA,TRBV5-1,TRBJ2-3,NA
CASGGWANTEAFF,TGTGCCAGCGGGGGTTGGGCGAACACTGAAGCTTTCTTT,NA,TRBV27,TRBJ1-1,NA
CASSRDREGAEAFF,TGTGCCAGCAGTCGCGACAGGGAAGGGGCTGAAGCTTTCTTT,NA,TRBV6-5,TRBJ1-1,TRBD1
CASSQGPLTDTQYF,TGTGCCAGCAGTCAAGGGCCACTCACAGATACGCAGTATTTT,NA,TRBV2,TRBJ2-3,NA
CASSLLAASQETQYF,TGCGCCAGCAGCTTGTTAGCGGCTTCCCAAGAGACCCAGTACTTC,NA,TRBV5-1,TRBJ2-5,NA
CSAHGKWDRAPKTQYF,TGCAGCGCTCACGGAAAATGGGACAGGGCGCCCAAGACCCAGTACTTC,NA,TRBV29-1,TRBJ2-5,TRBD1
CASSSQPTSTDTQYF,TGTGCCAGCAGTTCCCAACCGACTAGCACAGATACGCAGTATTTT,NA,TRBV7-3,TRBJ2-3,NA
CASSPELTENNEQFF,TGTGCCAGCAGCCCCGAATTGACAGAGAACAATGAGCAGTTCTTC,NA,TRBV7-2,TRBJ2-1,NA
CASSLERRTELNYGYTF,TGTGCCAGCAGCTTGGAGAGGCGGACAGAGCTTAACTATGGCTACACCTTC,NA,TRBV5-5,TRBJ1-2,NA
CSARTYYEQYF,TGCAGTGCTAGGACATACTACGAGCAGTACTTC,NA,TRBV20-1,TRBJ2-7,NA
CASSLYSDRQYF,TGTGCCAGCAGCTTATACTCGGACCGGCAGTACTTC,NA,TRBV7-2,TRBJ2-7,NA
CASSDALDSPLHF,TGTGCCAGCAGTGACGCTCTGGATTCACCCCTCCACTTT,NA,TRBV6-1,TRBJ1-6,NA
CASSLKTKETQYF,TGCGCCAGCAGCTTGAAGACCAAAGAGACCCAGTACTTC,NA,TRBV5-1,TRBJ2-5,NA
CASSKVSNEKLFF,TGTGCCAGCTCGAAGGTATCTAATGAAAAACTGTTTTTT,NA,TRBV7-7,TRBJ1-4,NA
CASSIRGGSQPQHF,TGTGCCAGTAGTATAAGAGGGGGAAGTCAGCCCCAGCATTTT,NA,TRBV19,TRBJ1-5,NA
CASSPPRERSTDTQYF,TGTGCCAGCAGCCCCCCCCGAGAGCGGAGCACAGATACGCAGTATTTT,NA,TRBV5-5,TRBJ2-3,NA
CASGVTYNEQFF,TGTGCCAGCGGAGTTACGTACAATGAGCAGTTCTTC,NA,TRBV28,TRBJ2-1,NA
CASSQGTGLAEAFF,TGTGCCAGCAGCCAAGGGACAGGGTTGGCTGAAGCTTTCTTT,NA,TRBV7-2,TRBJ1-1,TRBD1
CASSGEPGPPYNEQFF,TGTGCCAGCAGTGGAGAGCCCGGGCCCCCTTACAATGAGCAGTTCTTC,NA,TRBV2,TRBJ2-1,NA
CASIEAQGTEAFF,TGTGCCAGCATTGAGGCCCAGGGCACTGAAGCTTTCTTT,NA,TRBV28,TRBJ1-1,NA
CASSFGGRDYGYTF,TGTGCCAGCAGCTTTGGGGGGCGCGACTATGGCTACACCTTC,NA,TRBV11-2,TRBJ1-2,NA
CASSLTRGGYEQYF,TGTGCCAGCAGTTTAACCAGGGGAGGCTACGAGCAGTACTTC,NA,TRBV6-5,TRBJ2-7,NA
CASSAQGPRNQPQHF,TGTGCCAGCAGTGCGCAGGGCCCCCGCAATCAGCCCCAGCATTTT,NA,TRBV2,TRBJ1-5,NA
CASSGGVVPSYEQYF,TGTGCCAGCAGCGGGGGGGTAGTCCCGTCCTACGAGCAGTACTTC,NA,TRBV12-1,TRBJ2-7,NA
CASSPPGQGGEQYF,TGTGCCAGCTCACCGCCGGGACAGGGGGGCGAGCAGTACTTC,NA,TRBV18,TRBJ2-7,TRBD1
CASSLNSNEQFF,TGTGCCAGCAGCTTGAACAGCAATGAGCAGTTCTTC,NA,TRBV11-2,TRBJ2-1,NA
CASRLAGGRRYGYTF,TGTGCCAGTCGACTGGCGGGGGGCCGGCGCTATGGCTACACCTTC,NA,TRBV19,TRBJ1-2,NA
CASSPGDRATGELFF,TGTGCCAGTAGTCCGGGGGACAGGGCAACCGGGGAGCTGTTTTTT,NA,TRBV19,TRBJ2-2,TRBD1
CASSLSRDPSYGYTF,TGTGCCAGCAGCTTATCCCGGGACCCCTCGTATGGCTACACCTTC,NA,TRBV11-2,TRBJ1-2,NA
CASAVATDTQYF,TGTGCCAGCGCGGTGGCAACAGATACGCAGTATTTT,NA,TRBV2,TRBJ2-3,NA
CASSNLYEQYF,TGTGCCAGCAGCAACCTTTACGAGCAGTACTTC,NA,TRBV2,TRBJ2-7,NA
CASSGGDQGYTF,TGTGCCAGCAGTGGGGGGGACCAGGGCTACACCTTC,NA,TRBV2,TRBJ1-2,NA
CASALASEAFF,TGTGCCAGCGCTTTAGCCTCTGAAGCTTTCTTT,NA,TRBV28,TRBJ1-1,NA
CASSLGGANTEAFF,TGCGCCAGCAGCTTGGGTGGGGCGAACACTGAAGCTTTCTTT,NA,TRBV5-1,TRBJ1-1,NA
CASSLARAGGPSYNEQFF,TGCGCCAGCAGCTTGGCCCGGGCGGGAGGGCCCTCCTACAATGAGCAGTTCTTC,NA,TRBV5-1,TRBJ2-1,TRBD2
CASSWDPFQETQYF,TGTGCCAGCAGCTGGGACCCTTTCCAAGAGACCCAGTACTTC,once,TRBV11-2,TRBJ2-5,NA
CASRKTYGNQPQHF,TGTGCCAGCCGGAAAACATACGGCAATCAGCCCCAGCATTTT,NA,TRBV2,TRBJ1-5,NA
CASSLQQDTEAFF,TGTGCCAGCAGCTTACAGCAGGACACTGAAGCTTTCTTT,NA,TRBV7-3,TRBJ1-1,NA
CASSLVGQGNYNEQFF,TGCGCCAGCAGCTTGGTAGGACAGGGGAATTACAATGAGCAGTTCTTC,once,TRBV5-1,TRBJ2-1,TRBD1
CASSEGGGEQFF,TGTGCCAGCAGCGAGGGGGGAGGTGAGCAGTTCTTC,NA,TRBV2,TRBJ2-1,NA
CASSPGTTLNYEQYF,TGCGCCAGCAGCCCCGGGACTACACTTAACTACGAGCAGTACTTC,NA,TRBV4-3,TRBJ2-7,TRBD2
CASASPPDNYEQYF,TGTGCCAGCGCTAGTCCCCCGGACAACTACGAGCAGTACTTC,NA,TRBV6-5,TRBJ2-7,NA
CSALGDATNEKLFF,TGCAGCGCCCTTGGGGATGCAACTAATGAAAAACTGTTTTTT,NA,TRBV29-1,TRBJ1-4,NA
CATTRIGGTRKNEQFF,TGTGCCACCACAAGGATAGGTGGGACTAGGAAGAATGAGCAGTTCTTC,NA,TRBV27,TRBJ2-1,TRBD2
CASSYSNLAGTYEQYF,TGTGCCAGCAGTTACTCGAACCTAGCGGGAACCTACGAGCAGTACTTC,NA,TRBV6-5,TRBJ2-7,TRBD2
CASTTSGHGSNTIYF,TGTGCCAGCACTACTTCGGGACACGGGTCGAACACCATATATTTT,NA,TRBV25-1,TRBJ1-3,NA
CASRREAPYEQYF,TGTGCCAGCAGGCGGGAGGCGCCCTACGAGCAGTACTTC,NA,TRBV4-2,TRBJ2-7,TRBD2
CASTTGGAGRNEKLFF,TGTGCCAGCACCACGGGGGGGGCAGGGAGAAATGAAAAACTGTTTTTT,NA,TRBV7-2,TRBJ1-4,NA
CASSLTASGSFYNEQFF,TGCGCCAGCAGCTTAACGGCTAGCGGGAGCTTCTACAATGAGCAGTTCTTC,NA,TRBV5-1,TRBJ2-1,TRBD2
CASSPTEGGITEAFF,TGCGCCAGCAGCCCCACCGAAGGAGGGATCACTGAAGCTTTCTTT,NA,TRBV5-1,TRBJ1-1,NA
CASRPDSPGEQYF,TGTGCCAGCAGGCCGGACAGCCCTGGGGAGCAGTACTTC,NA,TRBV2,TRBJ2-7,NA